The source of this TCR beta chain is a study of cytomegalovirus exposure and HLA in healthy donors. PCR employed 60 Vbeta and 13 Jbeta primers. Here immunoSEQ multiplex PCR was the method, and the copy in TCRdb shows in-frame clones only, minus some. The table lists 150,000 or so clones, around 75% of them singletons. CDR1 MDHEN and CDR2 SYDVKM come from the germline V gene. V was trimmed by 3 bases and J by 0 bases, leaving 14 bases between them. CDR3 length: 16 amino acids. The sample taken for sequencing was PBMCs. The V and J genes are TRBV28 and TRBJ1-1, with D hard to call. This TCR derives from a male donor in good health and CMV-seronegative. In DNA form, the CDR3 reads TGTGCCAGCAGTTTCTCTTCGTCCCCTCTGAACACTGAAGCTTTCTTT. It is translated as CASSFSSSPLNTEAFF.